This T cell receptor (beta chain) derives from a study of T cell changes during pregnancy in multiple sclerosis. TCRdb's table, derived via immunoSEQ multiplex PCR, lists solely in-frame clones and lacks some. Of 30,000 to 40,000 clones detected, about 93% appear once; the ten largest clones hold 0.55% to 0.7%. This TCR was sampled from a female donor in good health, enrolled as a control in a pregnancy study. The starting material was CD4+ T cells from peripheral blood mononuclear cells, obtained in the second trimester of pregnancy.

CDR3 in amino acids: CASSYSTGSNSPLHF. CDR3 in DNA: TGTGCCAGCAGTTACTCGACAGGTTCTAATTCACCCCTCCACTTT. The V and J genes are TRBV6-5 and TRBJ1-6, with D tentatively TRBD1 (6 bases). The germline gives CDR1 MNHEY, CDR2 SVGAGI. Trimming left V 0 bases short and J 6 bases short, with 9 bases between. This CDR3 comprises 15 residues.